Listed below are T cell receptor beta chains from one sample, sequenced in a study of early T cells in non-severe SARS-CoV-2 infection. Using its own MiXCR run on the 5' RACE reads, TCRdb lists one record per CDR3 protein. The sample includes more than 85,000 distinct CDR3 sequences, around 13% seen only once; the top ten take approximately 3.5%. The starting material was whole blood, obtained at baseline. The source is an adult who was a healthcare worker with PCR-confirmed SARS-CoV-2 infection or an uninfected control (not recorded which). Each CDR3 is given with its conserved first and last residue. Fields, in order: J gene, D gene, V gene, clone size, CDR3 DNA, CDR3 protein. A D gene is named only where the DNA matches it firmly. A row's size may be missing; if present it is once, few, many or a size class.

J gene: TRBJ1-4; D gene: -; V gene: TRBV4-1; clone size: -; CDR3 DNA: TGCGCCAGCAGCGGGGCCGGGGGATACAATGAAAAACTGTTTTTT; CDR3 protein: CASSGAGGYNEKLFF
J gene: TRBJ1-2; D gene: -; V gene: TRBV18; clone size: many; CDR3 DNA: TGTGCCAGCTCAGAATCAGGGCCCTATGGCTACACCTTC; CDR3 protein: CASSESGPYGYTF
J gene: TRBJ2-3; D gene: TRBD2; V gene: TRBV19; clone size: -; CDR3 DNA: TGTGCCAGTAGTATCGGGGGGGCCGAAGATACGCAGTATTTT; CDR3 protein: CASSIGGAEDTQYF
J gene: TRBJ2-3; D gene: -; V gene: TRBV5-4; clone size: few; CDR3 DNA: TGTGCCGCGGCGGGAACGACAGATACGCAGTATTTT; CDR3 protein: CAAAGTTDTQYF
J gene: TRBJ1-2; D gene: -; V gene: TRBV2; clone size: few; CDR3 DNA: TGTGCCAGCGGTCGAACGGACTATGGCTACACCTTC; CDR3 protein: CASGRTDYGYTF
J gene: TRBJ2-3; D gene: TRBD2; V gene: TRBV5-1; clone size: few; CDR3 DNA: TGCGCCAGCAGCTTGGTGGCGGGGGGGCGCTCAGATACGCAGTATTTT; CDR3 protein: CASSLVAGGRSDTQYF
J gene: TRBJ1-4; D gene: -; V gene: TRBV6-5; clone size: few; CDR3 DNA: TGTGCCAGCAGTTACGGGAGGGCAACTAATGAAAAACTGTTTTTT; CDR3 protein: CASSYGRATNEKLFF
J gene: TRBJ1-5; D gene: -; V gene: TRBV30; clone size: many; CDR3 DNA: TGTGCCTGGGGGACTAGCAATCAGCCCCAGCATTTT; CDR3 protein: CAWGTSNQPQHF
J gene: TRBJ2-7; D gene: TRBD1; V gene: TRBV19; clone size: few; CDR3 DNA: TGTGCCAGTAGTATAGTGTTCCCGGGACAGGGGTACGAGCAGTACTTC; CDR3 protein: CASSIVFPGQGYEQYF
J gene: TRBJ1-1; D gene: -; V gene: TRBV7-9; clone size: -; CDR3 DNA: TGTGCCAGCAGCTTAAACACTCTGGCCACTGAAGCTTTCTTT; CDR3 protein: CASSLNTLATEAFF
J gene: TRBJ1-1; D gene: -; V gene: TRBV29-1; clone size: -; CDR3 DNA: TGCAGCGTTGGGGGTCGGGAGGACGCTTTCTTT; CDR3 protein: CSVGGREDAFF
J gene: TRBJ1-1; D gene: TRBD1; V gene: TRBV7-3; clone size: -; CDR3 DNA: TGTGCCAGCAGCCCCCGGCAGGGGGAGAACACTGAAGCTTTCTTT; CDR3 protein: CASSPRQGENTEAFF
J gene: TRBJ2-1; D gene: TRBD1; V gene: TRBV3-1; clone size: -; CDR3 DNA: TGTGCCAGCAGTCTGTTTCGACAGGGGGCGGATGAGCAGTTCTTC; CDR3 protein: CASSLFRQGADEQFF
J gene: TRBJ2-4; D gene: -; V gene: TRBV3-1; clone size: -; CDR3 DNA: TGTGCCAGCAGCCTGGGACATCTCCGGAGGGACATTCAGTACTTC; CDR3 protein: CASSLGHLRRDIQYF
J gene: TRBJ2-2; D gene: TRBD2; V gene: TRBV20-1; clone size: few; CDR3 DNA: TGCAGTGCTAGGGCTAGCGGGGGCACCGGGGAGCTGTTTTTT; CDR3 protein: CSARASGGTGELFF
J gene: TRBJ2-1; D gene: -; V gene: TRBV28; clone size: few; CDR3 DNA: TGTGCCAGCAGTGCTCTGGAGGCGTACAATGAGCAGTTCTTC; CDR3 protein: CASSALEAYNEQFF
J gene: TRBJ1-2; D gene: -; V gene: TRBV30; clone size: -; CDR3 DNA: TGTGCCTGGAGTGTGGCCGGTCCCTATGGCTACACCTTC; CDR3 protein: CAWSVAGPYGYTF
J gene: TRBJ2-1; D gene: TRBD2; V gene: TRBV7-9; clone size: few; CDR3 DNA: TGTGCCAGCAGCGCACGTGGGACTAGCGGGAGGGCCGGAAATGAGCAGTTCTTC; CDR3 protein: CASSARGTSGRAGNEQFF
J gene: TRBJ2-2; D gene: -; V gene: TRBV5-1; clone size: -; CDR3 DNA: TGCGCCAGCAGCTTAAATCTAGCCACCGGGGAGCTGTTTTTT; CDR3 protein: CASSLNLATGELFF
J gene: TRBJ2-2; D gene: -; V gene: TRBV6-1; clone size: -; CDR3 DNA: TGTGCCAGCAGTGAAGGGGACTTGAACACCGGGGAGCTGTTTTTT; CDR3 protein: CASSEGDLNTGELFF
J gene: TRBJ1-2; D gene: -; V gene: TRBV19; clone size: -; CDR3 DNA: TGTGCCAGTAGTATAGATCGCCGTGGGGATGGCTACACCTTC; CDR3 protein: CASSIDRRGDGYTF
J gene: TRBJ2-7; D gene: -; V gene: TRBV4-1; clone size: many; CDR3 DNA: TGCGCCAGCAGCCAAGAGCGTCTAATCCCTGGGGGAAGCCCCTACGAGCAGTACTTC; CDR3 protein: CASSQERLIPGGSPYEQYF
J gene: TRBJ2-1; D gene: -; V gene: TRBV7-9; clone size: few; CDR3 DNA: TGTGCCAGCAGCTTAGCCGACAATGAGCAGTTCTTC; CDR3 protein: CASSLADNEQFF
J gene: TRBJ2-3; D gene: TRBD2; V gene: TRBV19; clone size: -; CDR3 DNA: TGTGCCAGTAGGAAAATCGGGACTAGCGAAGATACGCAGTATTTT; CDR3 protein: CASRKIGTSEDTQYF
J gene: TRBJ1-2; D gene: -; V gene: TRBV29-1; clone size: -; CDR3 DNA: TGCAGCGTTGAAAACAGGGACGGCTATGGCTACACCTTC; CDR3 protein: CSVENRDGYGYTF
J gene: TRBJ2-7; D gene: -; V gene: TRBV14; clone size: few; CDR3 DNA: TGTGCCAGCAGCCAAGTCTCCCTGCCTTCCATAAGCGTCCCGTACGAGCAGTACTTC; CDR3 protein: CASSQVSLPSISVPYEQYF
J gene: TRBJ1-5; D gene: -; V gene: TRBV23-1; clone size: -; CDR3 DNA: TGCGCCAGCAGTCAATCGCGGGAGCCATATAGCAATCAGCCCCAGCATTTT; CDR3 protein: CASSQSREPYSNQPQHF
J gene: TRBJ2-3; D gene: -; V gene: TRBV10-3; clone size: few; CDR3 DNA: TGTGCCATCAGTGACCAAGCGGCTAGCACAGATACGCAGTATTTT; CDR3 protein: CAISDQAASTDTQYF
J gene: TRBJ2-1; D gene: -; V gene: TRBV2; clone size: many; CDR3 DNA: TGTGCCAGCAGTGTGTATGGCCGAGAGCAGTTCTTC; CDR3 protein: CASSVYGREQFF
J gene: TRBJ1-5; D gene: TRBD1; V gene: TRBV5-1; clone size: -; CDR3 DNA: TGCGCCAGCAGCTCGGGACAGGACAATCAGCCCCAGCATTTT; CDR3 protein: CASSSGQDNQPQHF
J gene: TRBJ1-6; D gene: TRBD1; V gene: TRBV6-5; clone size: many; CDR3 DNA: TGTGCCAGCACCACAGGGGGATCCTATAATTCACCCCTCCACTTT; CDR3 protein: CASTTGGSYNSPLHF
J gene: TRBJ1-5; D gene: TRBD1; V gene: TRBV24-1; clone size: few; CDR3 DNA: TGTGCCACCAGTAGTACGGGACAGGGAAAGGGCAATCAGCCCCAGCATTTT; CDR3 protein: CATSSTGQGKGNQPQHF
J gene: TRBJ1-2; D gene: TRBD1; V gene: TRBV10-3; clone size: few; CDR3 DNA: TGTGCCATCAGCCGCGCCGAGACAGGGGACTATGGCTACACCTTC; CDR3 protein: CAISRAETGDYGYTF
J gene: TRBJ2-3; D gene: TRBD2; V gene: TRBV28; clone size: -; CDR3 DNA: TGTGCCAGCAGTTTCTCACTAGCGGGCACAGATACGCAGTATTTT; CDR3 protein: CASSFSLAGTDTQYF
J gene: TRBJ2-3; D gene: -; V gene: TRBV12-3/TRBV12-4; clone size: few; CDR3 DNA: TGTGCCAGCACCCCTTTTAGCGGTGGAGATACGCAGTATTTT; CDR3 protein: CASTPFSGGDTQYF
J gene: TRBJ2-2; D gene: -; V gene: TRBV9; clone size: few; CDR3 DNA: TGTGCCAGCAGCAAAAGGGGCGCTGAGGCCGGGGAGCTGTTTTTT; CDR3 protein: CASSKRGAEAGELFF
J gene: TRBJ1-1; D gene: -; V gene: TRBV20-1; clone size: -; CDR3 DNA: TGCAGTGCTAGAGATGTGGGGGTGAAGGACACTGAAGCTTTCTTT; CDR3 protein: CSARDVGVKDTEAFF
J gene: TRBJ2-1; D gene: -; V gene: TRBV13; clone size: -; CDR3 DNA: TGTGCCAGCAGCTTCAGGGGCACGAGCTCCTACAATGAGCAGTTCTTC; CDR3 protein: CASSFRGTSSYNEQFF
J gene: TRBJ2-7; D gene: -; V gene: TRBV13; clone size: few; CDR3 DNA: TGTGCCAGCAGCACCTCCTACGAGCAGTACTTC; CDR3 protein: CASSTSYEQYF
J gene: TRBJ2-3; D gene: -; V gene: TRBV6-1; clone size: -; CDR3 DNA: TGTGCCAGCAGTGAAGCGCAGAGTAGGTGGCCAAAAGTCACAGATACGCAGTATTTT; CDR3 protein: CASSEAQSRWPKVTDTQYF
J gene: TRBJ2-3; D gene: -; V gene: TRBV28; clone size: -; CDR3 DNA: TGTGCCAGCTGCTCCGTCGGAGTTACTAGCACAGATACGCAGTATTTT; CDR3 protein: CASCSVGVTSTDTQYF
J gene: TRBJ2-5; D gene: TRBD2; V gene: TRBV6-1; clone size: few; CDR3 DNA: TGTGCCAGCAGGGGGACTAGCGGGAGTGAGACCCAGTACTTC; CDR3 protein: CASRGTSGSETQYF
J gene: TRBJ2-2; D gene: -; V gene: TRBV18; clone size: few; CDR3 DNA: TGTGCCAGCTCACCAGACGGGAACACCGGGGAGCTGTTTTTT; CDR3 protein: CASSPDGNTGELFF
J gene: TRBJ1-1; D gene: -; V gene: TRBV12-3/TRBV12-4; clone size: -; CDR3 DNA: TGTGCCAGCAGGAAATGGGACACTGAAGCTTTCTTT; CDR3 protein: CASRKWDTEAFF
J gene: TRBJ2-3; D gene: -; V gene: TRBV4-2; clone size: many; CDR3 DNA: TGTGCCAGCAGCCAAGACCAAGGGCAAAGCACAGATACGCAGTATTTT; CDR3 protein: CASSQDQGQSTDTQYF
J gene: TRBJ2-2; D gene: -; V gene: TRBV27; clone size: few; CDR3 DNA: TGTGCCAGCAAACGGCTGGACAGAAACACCGGGGAGCTGTTTTTT; CDR3 protein: CASKRLDRNTGELFF
J gene: TRBJ2-4; D gene: -; V gene: TRBV20-1; clone size: -; CDR3 DNA: TGCAGTGCTAGAGGGGGCCTAGCCAAAAACATTCAGCACTTC; CDR3 protein: CSARGGLAKNIQHF
J gene: TRBJ2-5; D gene: -; V gene: TRBV28; clone size: many; CDR3 DNA: TGTGCCAGCAGTTTGGGTTTGGAGACCCAGTACTTC; CDR3 protein: CASSLGLETQYF
J gene: TRBJ1-5; D gene: TRBD1; V gene: TRBV20-1; clone size: few; CDR3 DNA: TGCAGTGCTTTATACAGGGGGGGAGGCAATCAGCCCCAGCATTTT; CDR3 protein: CSALYRGGGNQPQHF
J gene: TRBJ1-1; D gene: -; V gene: TRBV10-3; clone size: few; CDR3 DNA: TGTGCCATCAGGGGGGCACAGGTGAACACTGAAGCTTTCTTT; CDR3 protein: CAIRGAQVNTEAFF